This T cell receptor (beta chain) was profiled in a study of blood T cell repertoires in COVID-19. This CDR3 has 15 residues. Per germline, CDR1 LGHDT and CDR2 YNNKEL (reference sequence). The V gene lost 1 base and the J gene lost 8 bases, with 12 bases spanning the gap. Assay used: immunoSEQ multiplex PCR; TCRdb lists only in-frame clones, some missing. This sample has roughly 43,000 clones, with roughly 70% found just once. Sequenced: peripheral blood. This sequence originates from an elderly man with acute or convalescent COVID-19. The genes are TRBV3-1 (or the pseudogene TRBV3-2) and TRBJ1-6; D gene ambiguous. The CDR3, as DNA: TGTGCCAGCAGCCAAGGGTGGGCAGGTGATTCACCCCTCCACTTT. The encoded protein is CASSQGWAGDSPLHF.